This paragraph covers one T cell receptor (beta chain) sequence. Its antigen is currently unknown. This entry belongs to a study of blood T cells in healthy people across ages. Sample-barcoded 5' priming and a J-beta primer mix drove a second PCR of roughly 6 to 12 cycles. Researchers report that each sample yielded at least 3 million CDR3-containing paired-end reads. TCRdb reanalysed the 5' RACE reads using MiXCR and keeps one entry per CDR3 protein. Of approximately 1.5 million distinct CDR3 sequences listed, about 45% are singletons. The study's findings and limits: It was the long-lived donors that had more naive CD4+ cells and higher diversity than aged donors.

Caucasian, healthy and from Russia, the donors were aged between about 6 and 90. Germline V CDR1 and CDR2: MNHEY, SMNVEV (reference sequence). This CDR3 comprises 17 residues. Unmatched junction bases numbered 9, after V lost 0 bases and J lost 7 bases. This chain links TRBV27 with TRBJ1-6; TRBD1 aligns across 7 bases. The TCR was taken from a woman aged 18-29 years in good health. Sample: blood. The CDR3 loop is CASSLSRGQFSNSPLHF. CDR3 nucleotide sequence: TGTGCCAGCAGTTTATCGAGGGGACAGTTCTCCAATTCACCCCTCCACTTT.